This TCR beta chain originates from a study of metastatic and nonmetastatic thyroid tumors. Study-wide background: Across blood and tumor or nodule tissue, repertoires from malignant and benign thyroid patients were compared with one another.

Concerning this clone: Its antigen is undetermined.

This CDR3 comprises 13 residues. Trimming shortened V by 1 base and J by 3 bases, and 3 bases separated the two germline ends. Per germline, CDR1 MGHRA and CDR2 YSYEKL. Each patient went into thyroid surgery without having received any treatment. Per the original methods: CDR3 differences across clinicopathological groups were used to build a distant-metastasis classifier for papillary thyroid cancer. TCRdb used MiXCR to call clones anew from the PCR reads. What appears here as the V and J calls and clone size reflects TCRdb's work, not the paper's. The sample lists roughly 15,000 clones, roughly 26% occurring once. Findings of the study overall: As reported, TCR beta diversity in blood and tumor was significantly higher in malignant thyroid tumors than in benign nodules.

Input material: tumor tissue. This chain links TRBV4-1 with TRBJ1-4; D unclear. This sequence was found in a female donor with papillary thyroid cancer or a benign thyroid nodule (not recorded which). Some clones in this sample may be carry-over from other donors' samples. CDR3 sequence reads: CASSQVPNEKLFF. The CDR3 nucleotides read TGCGCCAGCAGCCAAGTCCCTAATGAAAAACTGTTTTTT.